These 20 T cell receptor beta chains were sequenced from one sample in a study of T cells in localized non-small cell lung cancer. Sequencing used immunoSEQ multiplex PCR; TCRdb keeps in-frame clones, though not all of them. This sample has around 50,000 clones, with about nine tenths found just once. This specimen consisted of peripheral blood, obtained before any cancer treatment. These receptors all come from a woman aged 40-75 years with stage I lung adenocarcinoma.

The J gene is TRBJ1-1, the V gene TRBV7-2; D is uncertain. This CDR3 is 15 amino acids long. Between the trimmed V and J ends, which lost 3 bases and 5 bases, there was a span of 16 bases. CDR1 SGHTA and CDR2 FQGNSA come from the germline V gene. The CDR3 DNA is TGTGCCAGCAGCTTCAACACGCTCCCGTGGACTGAAGCTTTCTTT. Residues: CASSFNTLPWTEAFF.

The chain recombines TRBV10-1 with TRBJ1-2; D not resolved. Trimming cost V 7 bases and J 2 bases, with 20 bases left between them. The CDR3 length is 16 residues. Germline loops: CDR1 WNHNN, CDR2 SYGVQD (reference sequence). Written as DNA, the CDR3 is TGCGCCAGCACAGTAGGGCCTCCCGGAAGGAACTATGGCTACACCTTC. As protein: CASTVGPPGRNYGYTF.

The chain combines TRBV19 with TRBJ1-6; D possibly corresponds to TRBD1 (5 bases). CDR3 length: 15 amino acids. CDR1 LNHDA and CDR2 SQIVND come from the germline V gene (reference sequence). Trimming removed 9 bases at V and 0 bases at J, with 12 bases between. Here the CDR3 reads CASRGGSSYNSPLHF. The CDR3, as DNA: TGTGCCAGCCGGGGGGGGAGCTCCTATAATTCACCCCTCCACTTT.

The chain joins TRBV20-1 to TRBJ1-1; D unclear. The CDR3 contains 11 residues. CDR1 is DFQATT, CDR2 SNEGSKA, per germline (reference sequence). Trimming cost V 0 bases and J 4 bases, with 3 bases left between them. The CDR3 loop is CSAREITEAFF. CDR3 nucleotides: TGCAGTGCTAGAGAGATCACTGAAGCTTTCTTT.

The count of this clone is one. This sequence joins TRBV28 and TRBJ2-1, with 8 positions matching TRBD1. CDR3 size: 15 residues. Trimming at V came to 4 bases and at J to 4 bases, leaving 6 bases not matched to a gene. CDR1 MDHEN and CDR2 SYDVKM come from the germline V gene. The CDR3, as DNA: TGTGCCAGCAGTTCACCGGGACAGGTTTACAATGAGCAGTTCTTC. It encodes CASSSPGQVYNEQFF.

CDR3 bases: TGTGCCAGTAGTGCACTAAGAAACACTGAAGCTTTCTTT. Protein sequence: CASSALRNTEAFF. J is TRBJ1-1 and V is TRBV19, with D unclear. The V end was cut by 5 bases, the J end by 2 bases, with 9 bases between. Germline CDR1 and CDR2: LNHDA and SQIVND (reference sequence). The CDR3 has 13 amino acids.

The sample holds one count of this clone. The CDR3 here is CASSLVTGLRTGELFF. CDR3 bases: TGTGCCAGCAGCTTAGTGACAGGCTTAAGGACCGGGGAGCTGTTTTTT. The chain recombines TRBV11-2 with TRBJ2-2; D is possibly TRBD1 (6 bases). Germline CDR1 and CDR2: SGHAT and FQNNGV. The ends were cut back, 1 base at V and 5 bases at J, with 14 bases in the middle. The CDR3 consists of 16 residues.

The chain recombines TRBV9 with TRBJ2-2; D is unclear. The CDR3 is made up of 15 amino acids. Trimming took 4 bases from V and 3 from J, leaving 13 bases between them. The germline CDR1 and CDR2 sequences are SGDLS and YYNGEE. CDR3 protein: CASSRVVGDTGELFF. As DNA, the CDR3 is TGTGCCAGCAGCAGAGTAGTAGGAGACACCGGGGAGCTGTTTTTT.

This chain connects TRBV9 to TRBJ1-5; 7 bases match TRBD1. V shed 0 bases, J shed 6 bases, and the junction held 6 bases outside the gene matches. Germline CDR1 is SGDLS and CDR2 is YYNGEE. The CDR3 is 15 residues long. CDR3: CASSVDGRGSQPQHF. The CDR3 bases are TGTGCCAGCAGCGTAGATGGCAGGGGGAGTCAGCCCCAGCATTTT.

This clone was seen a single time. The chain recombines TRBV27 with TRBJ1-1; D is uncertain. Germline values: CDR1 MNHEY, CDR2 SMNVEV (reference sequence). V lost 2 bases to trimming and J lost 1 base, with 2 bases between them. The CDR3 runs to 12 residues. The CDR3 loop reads CASSLGNTEAFF. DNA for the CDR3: TGTGCCAGCAGTTTAGGGAACACTGAAGCTTTCTTT.

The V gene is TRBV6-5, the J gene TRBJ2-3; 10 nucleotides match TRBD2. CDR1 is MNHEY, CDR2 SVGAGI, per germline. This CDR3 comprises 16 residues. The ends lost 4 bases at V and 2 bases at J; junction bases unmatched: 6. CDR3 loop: CASSLRSGGPTDTQYF. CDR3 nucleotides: TGTGCCAGCAGTTTACGTAGCGGGGGGCCCACAGATACGCAGTATTTT.

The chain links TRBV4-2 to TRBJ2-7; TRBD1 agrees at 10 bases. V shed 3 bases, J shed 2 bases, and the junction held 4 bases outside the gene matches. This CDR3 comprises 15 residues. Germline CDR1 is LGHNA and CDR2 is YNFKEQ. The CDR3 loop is CASSQEGQGTYEQYF. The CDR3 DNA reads TGTGCCAGCAGCCAGGAGGGACAGGGGACCTACGAGCAGTACTTC.

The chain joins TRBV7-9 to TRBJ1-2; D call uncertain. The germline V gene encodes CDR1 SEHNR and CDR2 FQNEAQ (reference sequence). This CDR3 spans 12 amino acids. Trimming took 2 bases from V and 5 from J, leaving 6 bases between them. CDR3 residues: CASSLRDYGYTF. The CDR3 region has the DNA TGTGCCAGCAGCTTACGAGATTATGGCTACACCTTC.

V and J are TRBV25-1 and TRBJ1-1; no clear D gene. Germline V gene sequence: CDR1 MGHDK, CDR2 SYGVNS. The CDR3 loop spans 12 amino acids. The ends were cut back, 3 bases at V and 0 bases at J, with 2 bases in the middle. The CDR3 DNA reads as TGTGCCAGCAGTGAGGTGAACACTGAAGCTTTCTTT. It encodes CASSEVNTEAFF.

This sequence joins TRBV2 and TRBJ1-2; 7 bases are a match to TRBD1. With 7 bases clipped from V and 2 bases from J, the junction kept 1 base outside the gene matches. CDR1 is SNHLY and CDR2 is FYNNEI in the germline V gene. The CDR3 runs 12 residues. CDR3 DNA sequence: TGTGCCAGCATGGACAGGAACTATGGCTACACCTTC. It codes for CASMDRNYGYTF. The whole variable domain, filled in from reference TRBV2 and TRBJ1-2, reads EPEVTQTPSHQVTQMGQEVILRCVPISNHLYFYWYRQILGQKVEFLVSFYNNEISEKSEIFDDQFSVERPDGSNFTLKIRSTKLEDSAMYFCASMDRNYGYTFGSGTRLTVV.

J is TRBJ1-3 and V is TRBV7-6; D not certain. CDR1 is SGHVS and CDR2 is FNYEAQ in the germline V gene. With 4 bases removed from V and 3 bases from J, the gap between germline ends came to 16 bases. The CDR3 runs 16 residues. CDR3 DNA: TGTGCCAGCAGCTCCCAGGTCTGGGCGGATGGAAACACCATATATTTT. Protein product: CASSSQVWADGNTIYF.

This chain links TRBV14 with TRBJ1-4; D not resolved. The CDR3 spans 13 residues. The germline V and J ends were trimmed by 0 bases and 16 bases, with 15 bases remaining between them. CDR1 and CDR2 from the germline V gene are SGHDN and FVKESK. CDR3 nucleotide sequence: TGTGCCAGCAGCCAAGATATGGCGGGGAATCGGTTTTTT. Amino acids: CASSQDMAGNRFF.

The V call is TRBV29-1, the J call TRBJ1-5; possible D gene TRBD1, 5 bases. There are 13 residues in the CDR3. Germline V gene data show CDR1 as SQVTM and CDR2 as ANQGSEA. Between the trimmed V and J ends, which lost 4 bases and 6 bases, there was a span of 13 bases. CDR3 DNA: TGCAGCGTTGGGGAGAAAACAGGTCAGCCCCAGCATTTT. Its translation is CSVGEKTGQPQHF.

The DNA for the CDR3 is TGTGCCAGCAGTTATAAGGGGGAACTGTTTTTT. Its protein product is CASSYKGELFF. The chain uses TRBV6-5 and TRBJ1-4; TRBD1 might be the D (6 bases). The ends were cut back, 3 bases at V and 12 bases at J, with 8 bases in the middle. CDR1 and CDR2 (germline): MNHEY, SVGAGI. This CDR3 region has 11 residues.

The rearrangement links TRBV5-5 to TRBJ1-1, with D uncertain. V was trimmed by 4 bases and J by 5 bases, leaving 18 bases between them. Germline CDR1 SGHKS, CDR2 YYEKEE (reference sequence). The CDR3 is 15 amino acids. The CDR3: CASSPFSRVGTEAFF. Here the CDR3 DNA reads TGTGCCAGCAGCCCATTCTCCCGGGTAGGGACTGAAGCTTTCTTT.